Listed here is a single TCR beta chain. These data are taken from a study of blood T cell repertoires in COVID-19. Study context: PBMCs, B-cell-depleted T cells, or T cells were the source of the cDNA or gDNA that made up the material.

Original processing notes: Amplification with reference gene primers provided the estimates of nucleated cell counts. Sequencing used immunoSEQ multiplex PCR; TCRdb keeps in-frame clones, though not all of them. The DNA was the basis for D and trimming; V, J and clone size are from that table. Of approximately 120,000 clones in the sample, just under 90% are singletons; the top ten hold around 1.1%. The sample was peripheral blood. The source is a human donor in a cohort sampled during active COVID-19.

DNA of the CDR3: TGTGCCAGCAGCCCCCGGTTGACTAGCGGGAGCCACGAGCAGTACTTC. Residues: CASSPRLTSGSHEQYF. The J gene is TRBJ2-7, the V gene TRBV3-1 (or the pseudogene TRBV3-2); TRBD2 aligns across 12 bases. The CDR3 is made up of 16 amino acids. Germline trimming cut 4 bases from V and 5 bases from J; bases unmatched to any gene: 9. Per the germline V gene, CDR1 is LGHDT and CDR2 is YNNKEL (reference sequence).